The entry below gives a single T cell receptor (beta chain) sequence along with its context. This receptor's antigen is unknown. Nothing much larger sits one base from this clone, and base qualities are not available. The entry originates in a study of OX40 agonist ivuxolimab in advanced cancers. A note on the overall study: The costimulatory receptor OX40 (CD134) was targeted by ivuxolimab, a fully human IgG2 agonistic monoclonal antibody. The purpose of peripheral TCRbeta sequencing was to test whether ivuxolimab changed TCR sequence diversity and led to clonal T-cell expansion. Three dose-escalation patients achieved partial responses, one with hepatocellular carcinoma and two with cutaneous melanoma. Patients were allowed to have had prior anti-PD-1, anti-PD-L1 or anti-CTLA-4 therapy, and around 40% of the dose-escalation patients had previously received checkpoint inhibitors. In the dose-escalation cohort, around four fifths of patients were male, and the mean age was approximately 60 years, with a range of roughly 23 to 85. The paper describes the monotherapy dose-escalation part (N of about 55 patients) of the phase I trial of ivuxolimab. Of the approximately 50 dose-escalation patients, hepatocellular carcinoma was present in around 20, melanoma in about 15, renal cell carcinoma in 9 and head and neck cancer in 9. Intravenous ivuxolimab was administered to patients every 2 weeks at six dose levels: 0.01, 0.1, 0.3, 1.5, 3 and 10 mg/kg.

V loses 9 bases, J loses 3 bases, and the germline ends lie 18 bases apart. The germline V gene (reference sequence) specifies LNHDA as CDR1 and SQIVND as CDR2. The CDR3 sequence holds 14 residues, the cysteine and phenylalanine included. The retained sequence is limited to the CDR3, 42 bases, with the frame set at the first base. To sequence the TCRbeta CDR3 region, genomic DNA was isolated from the sorted cells. The immunoSEQ Assay was used to sequence the TCRbeta CDR3 regions. The immuneACCESS repertoire file appears here via TCRdb, limited to in-frame rearrangements. These files lack a portion of the clones; in checked studies, under half of the deficit traces to unresolved V genes, and the cause of the others is not known. The sample contains some 80,000 clones, about 87% of them found a single time. Together, the top ten hold more than 0.5% of the sample. Patients with a history of autoimmune disease or receiving systemic immunosuppression were excluded from the trial. In every dose cohort, peripheral blood was drawn for TCR sequencing at baseline, cycle 4 day 1, and cycle 7 day 1. Samples were obtained from an open-label, multicenter, first-in-human phase I dose-escalation trial of ivuxolimab. Adults with locally advanced or metastatic melanoma, renal cell carcinoma, hepatocellular carcinoma or head and neck squamous cell carcinoma were enrolled in the trial. CD4+ and CD8+ T cells were sorted separately from peripheral blood before TCR sequencing.

Points the paper makes about the study in general: On average, CD8+ T cells showed more expanded clones than CD4+ T cells after ivuxolimab. The antigen specificity of the clonally expanded peripheral T cells was not determined. Low levels of normalized T-cell clonal expansion were also seen in some patients who did not respond. Partial responders in the 0.1-3.0 mg/kg groups had among the lowest normalized peripheral clonal expansion, especially among CD8+ T cells. At doses of 0.1 to 3.0 mg/kg, clonal expansion of both CD4+ and CD8+ T cells in blood was seen between baseline and week 6.

The sample was CD4+ or CD8+ T cells sorted from blood, taken in a trial of the OX40 agonist ivuxolimab. The chain links TRBV19 with TRBJ2-7; D gene: possibly TRBD2, on 7 matching bases. The receptor's source is an adult with an advanced solid tumor such as melanoma, head and neck, liver or kidney cancer. The CDR3 region: CASAKGGAHYEQYF. The nucleotides read TGTGCCAGCGCAAAAGGGGGGGCCCACTACGAGCAGTACTTC.